This T cell receptor beta chain was recovered during a study of cytotoxic CD8 clonotypes in ibrutinib-treated CLL. About the study: The response samples were taken once patients had been treated for a median of about 12 months, range 6 to 36.

V was cut by 0 bases and J by 6 bases, with 12 bases left in between. The CDR3 has 15 residues. Germline CDR1 and CDR2: SGDLS and YYNGEE. Study results and caveats: Pretreatment clonality was elevated relative to age-matched healthy donors and paralleled circulating CD8+ T-cell counts. Samples from sustained-remission and progressing patients were taken at different times.

A word on this clone: The target antigen is unknown.

Repertoires were generated with immunoSEQ multiplex PCR, while TCRdb's copy carries only in-frame clones and drops some. The top ten clones hold approximately 13% of a sample with roughly 40,000 clones, roughly three quarters of them seen once. The receptor was isolated from a human donor with chronic lymphocytic leukemia. The sequencing here drew on PBMCs, taken after 12 months of ibrutinib treatment. This chain joins TRBV9 and TRBJ1-4, with D possibly TRBD1 on 6 matching bases. The CDR3 region is CASSVGLQGDEKLFF. The CDR3, as DNA: TGTGCCAGCAGCGTAGGCCTACAGGGAGATGAAAAACTGTTTTTT. The variable domain in full, with the rest retrieved from reference TRBV9 and TRBJ1-4, is DSGVTQTPKHLITATGQRVTLRCSPRSGDLSVYWYQQSLDQGLQFLIQYYNGEERAKGNILERFSAQQFPDLHSELNLSSLELGDSALYFCASSVGLQGDEKLFFGSGTQLSVL.